The 26 T cell receptor beta chains in this list originate from one sample, sequenced in a study of shared clonotypes between healthy human individuals. Generated by immunoSEQ multiplex PCR, the TCRdb table keeps only in-frame clones and is missing some. The top ten hold 0.85% to 1.2% of the sample, which has some 2.1 million clones, about 95% seen once. Positive CCR7 selection of CD45RO-negative cells yielded the naive CD8 cells, and terminally differentiated effector memory CD45RA+ cells were excluded. What was sequenced was naive CD8+ T cells sorted from blood. The receptors were gathered from a man younger than 35 in good health.

The rearrangement joins TRBV7-9 to TRBJ2-5; D ambiguous. This CDR3 has 15 residues. Trimming took 0 bases from V and 5 from J, leaving 13 bases between them. Germline V lookup: CDR1 SEHNR, CDR2 FQNEAQ (reference sequence). The DNA for the CDR3 is TGTGCCAGCAGCTTAGCGCTAGGCCTTCTGGAGACCCAGTACTTC. This sequence encodes CASSLALGLLETQYF.

The chain links TRBV7-9 to TRBJ2-3; 7 nucleotides align to TRBD2. J lost 3 bases, V lost 5 bases, and 8 bases had no gene match. The CDR3 extends over 15 amino acids. Germline CDR1 and CDR2: SEHNR and FQNEAQ (reference sequence). CDR3 sequence: CASSQLAPQTDTQYF. CDR3 DNA: TGTGCCAGCAGCCAACTAGCGCCCCAAACAGATACGCAGTATTTT. The whole variable domain, filled in from reference TRBV7-9 and TRBJ2-3, reads DTGVSQNPRHKITKRGQNVTFRCDPISEHNRLYWYRQTLGQGPEFLTYFQNEAQLEKSRLLSDRFSAERPKGSFSTLEIQRTEQGDSAMYLCASSQLAPQTDTQYFGPGTRLTVL.

Points on this clone: This same CDR3 is encoded by further DNA sequences in the sample. This rearrangement joins TRBV5-6 to TRBJ2-2, with 10 bases lining up with TRBD2. This CDR3 contains 16 residues. CDR1 and CDR2 (germline): SGHDT, YYEEEE. After removal of 2 bases from V and 3 bases from J, the junction contained 4 bases not matched to a gene. The DNA for the CDR3 is TGTGCCAGCAGCTTACGGACTAGCGGATACACCGGGGAGCTGTTTTTT. As protein: CASSLRTSGYTGELFF.

V gene TRBV7-3 combines with J gene TRBJ2-7, with D possibly matching TRBD2 (5 bases). V was shortened by 1 base and J by 2 bases, with 15 bases between the two germline ends. In germline, CDR1 is SGHTA, CDR2 FQGTGA. This CDR3 is built from 16 residues. Here the CDR3 DNA reads TGTGCCAGCAGCTTAATCGGAGGAGCAACCCCCTACGAGCAGTACTTC. The encoded protein is CASSLIGGATPYEQYF.

This chain joins TRBV15 and TRBJ2-7, with 8 bases lining up with TRBD1. The CDR3 spans 15 residues. CDR1 is LNHNV and CDR2 is YYDKDF in the germline V gene (reference sequence). V dropped 1 base and J dropped 3; count of bases not matched to a gene: 5. The DNA of the CDR3 is TGTGCCACCAGCAGAGGGGGACAGGAGAACTACGAGCAGTACTTC. Translated: CATSRGGQENYEQYF.

Worth noting for this clone: The sample carries other DNA sequences with the same CDR3. V is TRBV9 and J is TRBJ2-5; D is ambiguous. Germline values: CDR1 SGDLS, CDR2 YYNGEE. Trimming left V 0 bases short and J 2 bases short, with 11 bases between. The CDR3 is 15 residues long. In DNA form, the CDR3 reads TGTGCCAGCAGCGTAGACGGGCAGGCTCAAGAGACCCAGTACTTC. Encoded protein: CASSVDGQAQETQYF.

The chain joins TRBV2 to TRBJ1-2; D unclear. Trimming left V 8 bases short and J 7 bases short, with 11 bases between. Germline V CDR1 and CDR2: SNHLY, FYNNEI. The CDR3 has 11 amino acids. CDR3 sequence (DNA): TGTGCCAGCCCCGTCGTCCGTGGCTACACCTTC. This sequence encodes CASPVVRGYTF.

The chain has TRBV19 and TRBJ2-2; possibly TRBD1 for D (5 bases). V was cut by 7 bases and J by 2 bases, with 11 bases left in between. Looked up from germline, CDR1 is LNHDA and CDR2 is SQIVND (reference sequence). The CDR3 consists of 14 residues. CDR3 nucleotides: TGTGCCAGTAAGCAGGGCTCAAACACCGGGGAGCTGTTTTTT. Its protein product is CASKQGSNTGELFF.

This clone was counted once. This chain uses TRBV28 with TRBJ2-5; maybe TRBD2 (5 bases). The germline V gene encodes CDR1 MDHEN and CDR2 SYDVKM. V lost 8 bases, J lost 5 bases, and 18 bases lay in between. The CDR3 totals 14 residues. CDR3 sequence (DNA): TGTGCCAGCGGGAGCGGTTGGGCCGGTGAGACCCAGTACTTC. It translates to CASGSGWAGETQYF.

The chain couples TRBV7-6 to TRBJ1-1; D is possibly TRBD1 (5 bases). Trimming removed 2 bases at V and 4 bases at J, with 8 bases between. Germline V lookup: CDR1 SGHVS, CDR2 FNYEAQ. The length of the CDR3 is 13 residues. CDR3: CASSLTGPTEAFF. CDR3 bases: TGTGCCAGCAGCTTAACAGGACCCACTGAAGCTTTCTTT.

This sequence joins TRBV7-2 and TRBJ2-7; a weak D match, TRBD1 (5 bases). This CDR3 has 13 residues. V was pared by 4 bases and J by 6 bases, with 13 bases between. Germline values: CDR1 SGHTA, CDR2 FQGNSA. In nucleotides, the CDR3 is TGTGCCAGCAGCTGGGGCCCAGACACCGAGCAGTACTTC. As protein: CASSWGPDTEQYF.

This clone was seen a single time. This chain links TRBV4-1 with TRBJ1-1; D is possibly TRBD1 (6 bases). The germline V gene encodes CDR1 MGHRA and CDR2 YSYEKL. This CDR3 spans 14 amino acids. V was trimmed by 1 base and J by 5 bases, leaving 11 bases between them. This chain's CDR3 is CASSQGQGFTEAFF. The DNA for the CDR3 is TGCGCCAGCAGCCAAGGCCAGGGGTTTACTGAAGCTTTCTTT.

The chain uses TRBV5-1 and TRBJ2-3; D might be TRBD1 (5 bases). This CDR3 comprises 13 residues. The V end lost 4 bases, the J end lost 7 bases, and 13 bases lay between the germline ends. CDR1 SGHRS and CDR2 YFSETQ come from the germline V gene. CDR3 in amino acids: CASSRDSRNTQYF. The CDR3 bases are TGCGCCAGCAGCCGAGACAGTAGAAATACGCAGTATTTT.

The chain has TRBV27 and TRBJ2-7; 8 bases are a match to TRBD2. Trimming took 6 bases from V and 3 from J; bases not matched to a gene: 13. This CDR3 has 16 residues. The V gene's germline CDR1 is MNHEY and CDR2 SMNVEV (reference sequence). DNA of the CDR3: TGTGCCAGCAGCCCCTCGGGGGGGACCCTCGTCTACGAGCAGTACTTC. It translates to CASSPSGGTLVYEQYF.

The V call is TRBV7-6, the J call TRBJ2-7, with 11 positions matching TRBD2. This CDR3 has 16 amino acids. Germline V CDR1 and CDR2: SGHVS, FNYEAQ. V shed 2 bases, J shed 5 bases, and the junction held 8 bases outside the gene matches. CDR3 nucleotides: TGTGCCAGCAGCTTACGCGTAGCGGGAGGGCCAAACGAGCAGTACTTC. It is translated as CASSLRVAGGPNEQYF.

This chain uses TRBV27 with TRBJ2-5, with 10 bases matching TRBD2. V lost 6 bases to trimming and J lost 5 bases; unmatched junction nucleotides: 9. The CDR3 has 15 residues. Per the germline V gene, CDR1 is MNHEY and CDR2 is SMNVEV (reference sequence). CDR3 sequence (DNA): TGTGCCAGCAGCGAGCTAGCGGGAGTGGAGGAGACCCAGTACTTC. This gives the protein CASSELAGVEETQYF.

This clone was detected once. The chain joins TRBV7-9 to TRBJ1-2; TRBD1 matches at 11 bases. The CDR3 extends over 17 amino acids. Germline values: CDR1 SEHNR, CDR2 FQNEAQ (reference sequence). V lost 1 base, J lost 2 bases, and 6 bases stayed unmatched. CDR3 sequence (DNA): TGTGCCAGCAGCTTAGATTCCCGGGACAGGGGGAACTATGGCTACACCTTC. Translation gives CASSLDSRDRGNYGYTF.

The chain employs TRBV9 and TRBJ2-5, with 8 positions matching TRBD1. The J segment lost 4 bases and the V segment lost 7 bases, leaving 9 bases of the junction unmatched. The length of the CDR3 is 14 residues. In germline, CDR1 is SGDLS, CDR2 YYNGEE. CDR3 in DNA: TGTGCCAGCTCGCCGGACAGGGATGGAGAGACCCAGTACTTC. This gives the protein CASSPDRDGETQYF.

The J gene is TRBJ1-1, the V gene TRBV6-5; D is undetermined. Germline V gives CDR1 MNHEY, CDR2 SVGAGI. The CDR3 is made up of 15 amino acids. The ends were cut back, 7 bases at V and 0 bases at J, with 15 bases in the middle. This chain's CDR3 is CASTHLGGLNTEAFF. DNA of the CDR3: TGTGCCAGCACCCACCTGGGAGGGCTGAACACTGAAGCTTTCTTT.

The chain has TRBV6-1 and TRBJ1-1; perhaps TRBD1 as D (6 bases). The CDR3 runs 11 residues. The germline CDR1 and CDR2 sequences are MNHNS and SASEGT. V was cut by 6 bases and J by 6 bases, with 8 bases left in between. The CDR3 loop reads CASRDRPEAFF. DNA for the CDR3: TGTGCCAGCAGGGACAGACCTGAAGCTTTCTTT.

The V gene is TRBV28, the J gene TRBJ2-2; D is unclear. Germline CDR1 is MDHEN and CDR2 is SYDVKM. The CDR3 is 16 residues long. The V and J ends lost 4 bases and 1 base respectively, with 13 bases between them. The CDR3 reads CASSYRSGGNTGELFF. For the CDR3, the DNA is TGTGCCAGCAGTTACCGCTCAGGTGGGAACACCGGGGAGCTGTTTTTT.

This CDR3 is CASSLVLKRAVEDYGYTF. The CDR3 coding sequence is TGTGCCAGCAGCTTAGTATTGAAAAGGGCAGTTGAGGACTATGGCTACACCTTC. This chain joins TRBV11-2 and TRBJ1-2; no definite D call. Germline V lookup: CDR1 SGHAT, CDR2 FQNNGV. V was trimmed by 1 base and J by 3 bases, leaving 21 bases between them. This CDR3 region has 18 residues.

This rearrangement joins TRBV5-6 to TRBJ2-7, with 8 bases identical to TRBD2. From germline, CDR1 is SGHDT and CDR2 YYEEEE. The CDR3 is 17 residues long. J lost 0 bases, V lost 2 bases, and 10 bases had no gene match. The CDR3 sequence is CASSLYSGTRGSYEQYF. The CDR3 DNA follows: TGTGCCAGCAGCTTATATTCCGGGACTAGAGGCTCCTACGAGCAGTACTTC.

In DNA, the CDR3 is TGCAGCGTTGAAGATTTGGGGGGGGTTATCCCTGGAAACACCATATATTTT. Amino acid sequence: CSVEDLGGVIPGNTIYF. V gene TRBV29-1 combines with J gene TRBJ1-3; perhaps TRBD1 as D (5 bases). Deletions cut 0 bases from V and 2 bases from J, with 17 bases between. This CDR3 is built from 17 residues. CDR1 and CDR2 from the germline V gene are SQVTM and ANQGSEA.

This clone counts as medium-sized. The chain links TRBV27 to TRBJ2-7; 16 bases map to TRBD2. Germline V gene data show CDR1 as MNHEY and CDR2 as SMNVEV (reference sequence). This CDR3 region has 15 residues. After removal of 3 bases from V and 9 bases from J, the junction contained 5 bases not matched to a gene. The CDR3 here is CASSFGGLAGGVQYF. The DNA of the CDR3 is TGTGCCAGCAGTTTTGGGGGACTAGCGGGAGGGGTGCAGTACTTC.

This chain uses TRBV27 with TRBJ2-1; TRBD2 aligns across 8 bases. V gave up 2 bases and J gave up 6 bases; unmatched junction bases: 9. The germline gives CDR1 MNHEY, CDR2 SMNVEV (reference sequence). The CDR3 runs 16 residues. Here the CDR3 DNA reads TGTGCCAGCAGTTTAGTTCGGGAGGGCCCACTCAATGAGCAGTTCTTC. Translating it yields CASSLVREGPLNEQFF.